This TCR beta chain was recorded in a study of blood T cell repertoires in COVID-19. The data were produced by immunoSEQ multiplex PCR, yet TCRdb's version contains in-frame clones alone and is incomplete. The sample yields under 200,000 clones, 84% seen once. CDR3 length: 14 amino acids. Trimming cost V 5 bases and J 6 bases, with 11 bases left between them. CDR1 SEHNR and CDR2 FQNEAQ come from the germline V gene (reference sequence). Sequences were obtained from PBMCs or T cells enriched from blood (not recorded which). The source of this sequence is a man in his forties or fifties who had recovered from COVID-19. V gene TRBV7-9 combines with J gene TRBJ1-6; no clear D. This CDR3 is CASSQDKINSPLHF. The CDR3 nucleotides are TGTGCCAGCAGCCAAGACAAGATTAATTCACCCCTCCACTTT.